A single sample gave rise to the 13 T cell receptor beta chains below, sequenced in a study of shared clonotypes between healthy human individuals. Sequencing used immunoSEQ multiplex PCR; TCRdb keeps in-frame clones, though not all of them. The repertoire consists of about 490,000 clones, with about 72% occurring once and the leading ten covering around 12%. The specimen sequenced was PBMCs. These receptors came from a woman in her forties in good health. Some clones in this sample may be carry-over from other donors' samples.

This clone was picked up a small number of times. The chain is built from TRBV19 and TRBJ1-4; D gene ambiguous. The CDR3 covers 14 residues. V shed 5 bases and J shed 2 bases, with 9 bases lying between them. Germline CDR1 reads LNHDA; CDR2 reads SQIVND (reference sequence). CDR3 in amino acids: CASSDGGTNEKLFF. The CDR3 DNA is TGTGCCAGTAGTGACGGAGGGACTAATGAAAAACTGTTTTTT. The full variable domain, completed using reference TRBV19 and TRBJ1-4, is DGGITQSPKYLFRKEGQNVTLSCEQNLNHDAMYWYRQDPGQGLRLIYYSQIVNDFQKGDIAEGYSVSREKKESFPLTVTSAQKNPTAFYLCASSDGGTNEKLFFGSGTQLSVL.

The chain recombines TRBV16 with TRBJ2-7, with TRBD2 matching over 9 bases. V gave up 1 base and J gave up 3 bases; unmatched junction bases: 19. The CDR3 is 20 amino acids. Germline values: CDR1 KGHSY, CDR2 FQNENV. CDR3 sequence reads: CASSQFFLSGLASGLYEQYF. The CDR3 region has the DNA TGTGCCAGCAGCCAATTTTTTTTGTCGGGACTAGCCTCGGGCCTCTACGAGCAGTACTTC.

The chain joins TRBV25-1 to TRBJ2-2; D might be TRBD2 (5 bases). The CDR3 has 18 amino acids. CDR1 MGHDK and CDR2 SYGVNS come from the germline V gene. Trimming took 1 base from V and 5 from J, leaving 20 bases between them. The CDR3 bases are TGTGCCAGCAGTGAATTCCTCGGTCCGGGGAAGAGAACCGGGGAGCTGTTTTTT. It translates to CASSEFLGPGKRTGELFF.

The V call is TRBV9, the J call TRBJ1-2; D is uncertain. V was clipped by 4 bases and J by 0 bases, with 13 bases between them. The CDR3 has 15 amino acids. CDR1 SGDLS and CDR2 YYNGEE come from the germline V gene. The CDR3 bases are TGTGCCAGCAGCTTGGTCGTGGGAGCTAACTATGGCTACACCTTC. Protein sequence: CASSLVVGANYGYTF. Drawing the rest from reference TRBV9 and TRBJ1-2, the complete variable domain is DSGVTQTPKHLITATGQRVTLRCSPRSGDLSVYWYQQSLDQGLQFLIQYYNGEERAKGNILERFSAQQFPDLHSELNLSSLELGDSALYFCASSLVVGANYGYTFGSGTRLTVV.

Regarding this clone: Because the CDR3's place on the DNA is in doubt, the DNA is left out and the CDR3 is given as listed by TCRdb. The gene calls are TRBV21-1 and TRBJ2-7; whether TRBD2, the table's D call, matches the DNA was not checked. TRBV21-1 is a recognized pseudogene. Termini included, the CDR3 measures 18 amino acids. The CDR3 is CASSKVGGGAGGTYEQYF.

This chain joins TRBV10-3 and TRBJ2-2; 14 bases match TRBD2. V shed 6 bases, J shed 7 bases, and the junction held 4 bases outside the gene matches. There are 15 residues in the CDR3. Germline CDR1 reads ENHRY; CDR2 reads SYGVKD. Written as DNA, the CDR3 is TGTGCCATCAGACCGGGACTAGCGGGAGTCGGGGAGCTGTTTTTT. Its translation: CAIRPGLAGVGELFF.

The genes are TRBV9 and TRBJ2-1; no clear D. The V end lost 2 bases, the J end lost 9 bases, and 9 bases lay between the germline ends. The germline gives CDR1 SGDLS, CDR2 YYNGEE. The CDR3 totals 12 residues. CDR3 bases: TGTGCCAGCAGCGTCAGGAGTGCTGAGCAGTTCTTC. Encoded protein: CASSVRSAEQFF.

This chain joins TRBV19 and TRBJ2-3; 7 bases are a match to TRBD2. There are 15 residues in the CDR3. The germline V gene has CDR1 LNHDA and CDR2 SQIVND (reference sequence). The J segment lost 4 bases and the V segment lost 4 bases, leaving 8 bases of the junction unmatched. The CDR3 protein is CASSTSGGSADTQYF. CDR3 in DNA: TGTGCCAGTAGTACTAGCGGAGGGTCGGCAGATACGCAGTATTTT.

Concerning this clone: A much larger clonotype is one base distant, so this may be a read error. The rearrangement uses TRBV30 and TRBJ1-4; D is uncertain. This CDR3 contains 13 residues. Trimming removed 2 bases from V and 6 bases from J, with 10 bases in between. Germline V gives CDR1 GTSNPN, CDR2 SVGIG (reference sequence). The CDR3 bases are TGTGCCTGGAGTCCCAACGGGGATGAAAAACTGTTTTTT. This gives the protein CAWSPNGDEKLFF.

In regard to this clone: A far larger clone is off by one base, so a read error is likely. The chain carries TRBV29-1 and TRBJ1-4, with no clear D. The CDR3 covers 12 residues. Germline V gives CDR1 SQVTM, CDR2 ANQGSEA. The CDR3 spells CGAGESDEKLFF. The CDR3, as DNA: TGCGGCGCTGGAGAATCGGATGAAAAACTGTTTTTT.

The rearrangement joins TRBV19 to TRBJ2-5; either TRBD1 or TRBD2 may fit D (6 bases each). The CDR3 loop spans 16 amino acids. Germline assignment: CDR1 LNHDA and CDR2 SQIVND (reference sequence). The V gene lost 4 bases and the J gene lost 7 bases, with 22 bases spanning the gap. The CDR3 DNA follows: TGTGCCAGTAGTACCTACCTACAGGGAGGCAAGGTGACCCAGTACTTC. Its translation: CASSTYLQGGKVTQYF.

The V gene is TRBV5-8, the J gene TRBJ2-3; D is ambiguous. The CDR3 runs 16 residues. Per the germline V gene, CDR1 is SGHTS and CDR2 is YDEGEE. V was trimmed by 2 bases and J by 0 bases, leaving 13 bases between them. The CDR3 region has the DNA TGTGCCAGCAGCTTCGTCGCGGACCTTAGCACAGATACGCAGTATTTT. Translating it yields CASSFVADLSTDTQYF.

Comments on this clone: Additional DNA sequences in this sample encode the identical CDR3. The chain links TRBV11-2 to TRBJ2-7; 8 bases are shared with TRBD2. The length of the CDR3 is 15 residues. The germline gives CDR1 SGHAT, CDR2 FQNNGV. V gave up 1 base and J gave up 0 bases; unmatched junction bases: 2. The CDR3 protein is CASSLAGGSSYEQYF. The CDR3 DNA sequence: TGTGCCAGCAGCTTAGCGGGAGGGAGCTCCTACGAGCAGTACTTC.